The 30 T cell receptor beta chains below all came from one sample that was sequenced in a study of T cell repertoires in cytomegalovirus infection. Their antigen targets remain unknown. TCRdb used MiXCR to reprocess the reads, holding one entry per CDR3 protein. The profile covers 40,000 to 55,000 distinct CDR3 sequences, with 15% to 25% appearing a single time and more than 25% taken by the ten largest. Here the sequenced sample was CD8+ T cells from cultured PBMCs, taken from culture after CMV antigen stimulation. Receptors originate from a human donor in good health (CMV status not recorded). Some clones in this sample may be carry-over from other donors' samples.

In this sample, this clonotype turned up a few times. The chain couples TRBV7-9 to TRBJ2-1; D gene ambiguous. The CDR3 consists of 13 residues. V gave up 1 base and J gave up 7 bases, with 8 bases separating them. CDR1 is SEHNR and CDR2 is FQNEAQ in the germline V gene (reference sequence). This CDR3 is CASSLESLNEQFF. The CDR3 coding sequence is TGTGCCAGCAGCTTAGAGTCTTTGAATGAGCAGTTCTTC.

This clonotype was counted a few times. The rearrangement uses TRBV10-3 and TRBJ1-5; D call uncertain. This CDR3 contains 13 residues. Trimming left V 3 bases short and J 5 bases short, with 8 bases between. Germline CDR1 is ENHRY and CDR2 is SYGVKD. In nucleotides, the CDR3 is TGTGCCATCAGTGACGCAGGATATCAGCCCCAGCATTTT. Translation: CAISDAGYQPQHF.

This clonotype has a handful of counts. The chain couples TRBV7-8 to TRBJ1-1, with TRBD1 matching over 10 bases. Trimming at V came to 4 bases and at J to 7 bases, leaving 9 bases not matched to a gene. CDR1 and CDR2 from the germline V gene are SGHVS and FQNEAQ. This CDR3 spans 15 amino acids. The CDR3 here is CASSSPGTGVREAFF. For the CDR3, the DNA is TGTGCCAGCAGCTCCCCCGGGACAGGGGTGCGTGAAGCTTTCTTT.

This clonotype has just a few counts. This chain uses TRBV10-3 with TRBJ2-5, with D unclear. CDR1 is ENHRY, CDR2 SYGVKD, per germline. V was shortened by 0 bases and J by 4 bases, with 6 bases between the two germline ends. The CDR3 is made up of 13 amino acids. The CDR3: CAISESPRETQYF. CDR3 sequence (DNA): TGTGCCATCAGTGAGTCGCCTAGAGAGACCCAGTACTTC.

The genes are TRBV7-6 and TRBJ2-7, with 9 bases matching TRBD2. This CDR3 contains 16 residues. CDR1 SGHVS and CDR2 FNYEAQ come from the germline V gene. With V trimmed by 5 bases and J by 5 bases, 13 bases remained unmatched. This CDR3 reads CASSRGGSSGINEQYF. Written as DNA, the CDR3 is TGTGCCAGCAGCCGTGGTGGGTCTAGCGGGATCAACGAGCAGTACTTC.

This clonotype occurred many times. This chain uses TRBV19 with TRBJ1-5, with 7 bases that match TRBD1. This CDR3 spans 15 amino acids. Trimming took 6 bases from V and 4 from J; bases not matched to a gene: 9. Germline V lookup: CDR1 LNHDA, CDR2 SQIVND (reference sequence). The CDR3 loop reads CASSPGQAKNQPQHF. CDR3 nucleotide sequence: TGTGCCAGTAGCCCTGGACAGGCCAAGAATCAGCCCCAGCATTTT.

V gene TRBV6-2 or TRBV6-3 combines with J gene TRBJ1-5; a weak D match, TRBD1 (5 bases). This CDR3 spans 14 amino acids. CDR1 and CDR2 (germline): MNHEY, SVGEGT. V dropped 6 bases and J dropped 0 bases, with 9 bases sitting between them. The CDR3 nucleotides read TGTGCCAGCAGCCGGGACCTTAGCAATCAGCCCCAGCATTTT. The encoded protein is CASSRDLSNQPQHF.

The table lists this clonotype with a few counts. CDR3 amino acids: CASRLWGHGYTIYF. The CDR3 bases are TGTGCCAGCAGATTATGGGGCCACGGATACACCATATATTTT. This sequence joins TRBV12-3 or TRBV12-4 and TRBJ1-3; weak D call: TRBD1 (5 bases). The ends were cut back, 6 bases at V and 8 bases at J, with 17 bases in the middle. This CDR3 has 14 amino acids.

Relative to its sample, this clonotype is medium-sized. In DNA, the CDR3 is TGTGCCAGCAGCTTAGAGACTAGCGGGAGATCCGAGCAGTACTTC. Protein: CASSLETSGRSEQYF. This rearrangement joins TRBV7-2 to TRBJ2-7; 12 positions match TRBD2. The trim removed 1 base at V and 6 bases at J, leaving 4 bases unmatched. The CDR3 loop spans 15 amino acids. Germline V gene sequence: CDR1 SGHTA, CDR2 FQGNSA.

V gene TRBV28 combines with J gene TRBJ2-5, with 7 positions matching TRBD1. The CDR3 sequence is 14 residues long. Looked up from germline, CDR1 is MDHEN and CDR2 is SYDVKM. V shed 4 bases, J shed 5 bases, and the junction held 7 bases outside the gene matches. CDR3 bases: TGTGCCAGCAGTTCGGGACAGAGTGGGGAGACCCAGTACTTC. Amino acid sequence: CASSSGQSGETQYF.

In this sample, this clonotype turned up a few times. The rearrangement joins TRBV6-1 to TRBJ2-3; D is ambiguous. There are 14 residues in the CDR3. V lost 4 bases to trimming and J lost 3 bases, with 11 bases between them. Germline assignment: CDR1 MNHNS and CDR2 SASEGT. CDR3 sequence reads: CASSVFTRTDTQYF. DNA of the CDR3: TGTGCCAGCAGTGTCTTTACGAGGACAGATACGCAGTATTTT.

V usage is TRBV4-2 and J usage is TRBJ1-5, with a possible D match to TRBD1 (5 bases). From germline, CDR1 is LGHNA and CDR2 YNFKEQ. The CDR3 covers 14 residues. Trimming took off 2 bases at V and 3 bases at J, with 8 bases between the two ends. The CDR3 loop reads CASSQTGPNQPQHF. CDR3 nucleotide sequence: TGTGCCAGCAGCCAAACAGGTCCCAATCAGCCCCAGCATTTT.

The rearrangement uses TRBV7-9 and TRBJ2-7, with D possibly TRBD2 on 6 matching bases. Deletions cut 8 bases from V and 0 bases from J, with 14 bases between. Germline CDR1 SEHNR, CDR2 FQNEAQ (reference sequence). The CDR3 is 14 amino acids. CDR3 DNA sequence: TGTGCCAGCGAATCGGGGGAGAGCTCCTACGAGCAGTACTTC. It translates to CASESGESSYEQYF. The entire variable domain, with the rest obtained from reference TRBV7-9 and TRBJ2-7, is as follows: DTGVSQNPRHKITKRGQNVTFRCDPISEHNRLYWYRQTLGQGPEFLTYFQNEAQLEKSRLLSDRFSAERPKGSFSTLEIQRTEQGDSAMYLCASESGESSYEQYFGPGTRLTVT.

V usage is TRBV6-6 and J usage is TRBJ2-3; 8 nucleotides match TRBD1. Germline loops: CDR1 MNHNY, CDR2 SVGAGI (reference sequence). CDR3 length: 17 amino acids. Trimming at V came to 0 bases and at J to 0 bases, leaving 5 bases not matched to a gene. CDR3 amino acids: CASSYSRQGASTDTQYF. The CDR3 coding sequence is TGTGCCAGCAGTTACTCGAGGCAGGGGGCGAGCACAGATACGCAGTATTTT.

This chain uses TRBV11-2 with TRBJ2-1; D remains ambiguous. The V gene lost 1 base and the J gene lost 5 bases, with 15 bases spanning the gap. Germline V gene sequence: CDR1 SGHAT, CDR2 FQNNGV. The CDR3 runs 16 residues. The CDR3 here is CASSLADTFNNNEQFF. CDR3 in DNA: TGTGCCAGCAGCTTAGCAGACACGTTTAACAACAATGAGCAGTTCTTC.

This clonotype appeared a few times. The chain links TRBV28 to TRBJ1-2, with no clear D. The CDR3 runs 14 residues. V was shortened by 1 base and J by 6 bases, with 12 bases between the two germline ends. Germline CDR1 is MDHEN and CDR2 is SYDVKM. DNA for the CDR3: TGTGCCAGCAGTTTATCGGTGCCCGTCGATGGCTACACCTTC. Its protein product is CASSLSVPVDGYTF.

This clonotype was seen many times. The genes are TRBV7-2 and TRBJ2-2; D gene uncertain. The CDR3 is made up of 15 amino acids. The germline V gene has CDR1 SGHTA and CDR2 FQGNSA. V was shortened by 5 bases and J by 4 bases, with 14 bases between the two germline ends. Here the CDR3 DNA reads TGTGCCAGCAGCCCGCCCAGGCCGTCCACCGGGGAGCTGTTTTTT. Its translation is CASSPPRPSTGELFF.

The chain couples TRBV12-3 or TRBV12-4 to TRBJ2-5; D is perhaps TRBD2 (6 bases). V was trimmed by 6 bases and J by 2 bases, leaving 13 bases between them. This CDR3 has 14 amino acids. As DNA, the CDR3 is TGTGCCAGCAGGGACGGGAGCCGACAAGAGACCCAGTACTTC. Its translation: CASRDGSRQETQYF.

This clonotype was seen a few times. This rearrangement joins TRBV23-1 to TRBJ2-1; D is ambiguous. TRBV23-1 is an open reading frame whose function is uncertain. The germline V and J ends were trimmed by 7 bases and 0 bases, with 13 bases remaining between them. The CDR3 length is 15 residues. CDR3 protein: CASNQPDSSYNEQFF. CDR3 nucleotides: TGCGCCAGCAACCAACCTGATTCCTCCTACAATGAGCAGTTCTTC.

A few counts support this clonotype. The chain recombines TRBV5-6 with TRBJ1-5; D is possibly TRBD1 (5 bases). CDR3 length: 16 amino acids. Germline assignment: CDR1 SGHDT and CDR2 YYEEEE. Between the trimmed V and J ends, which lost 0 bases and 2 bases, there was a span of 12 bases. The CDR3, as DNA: TGTGCCAGCAGCTTGGCCCAGGGCGGCCGCAATCAGCCCCAGCATTTT. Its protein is CASSLAQGGRNQPQHF.

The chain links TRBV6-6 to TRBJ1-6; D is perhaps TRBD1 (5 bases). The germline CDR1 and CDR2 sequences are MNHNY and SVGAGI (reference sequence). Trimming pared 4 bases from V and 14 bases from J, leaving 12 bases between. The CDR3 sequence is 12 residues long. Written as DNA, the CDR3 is TGTGCCAGCAGTTCAGGGTGGGGGGCCCTCCACTTT. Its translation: CASSSGWGALHF.

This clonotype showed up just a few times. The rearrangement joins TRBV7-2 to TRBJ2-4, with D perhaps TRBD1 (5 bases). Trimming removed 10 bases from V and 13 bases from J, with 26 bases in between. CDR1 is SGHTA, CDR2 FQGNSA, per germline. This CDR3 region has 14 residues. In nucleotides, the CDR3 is TGTGCCACCAATACCCCTTTAGCCAAAAACAGGCAGTACTTC. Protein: CATNTPLAKNRQYF. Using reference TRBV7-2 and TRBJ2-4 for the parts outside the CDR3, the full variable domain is GAGVSQSPSNKVTEKGKDVELRCDPISGHTALYWYRQSLGQGLEFLIYFQGNSAPDKSGLPSDRFSAERTGGSVSTLTIQRTQQEDSAVYLCATNTPLAKNRQYFGAGTRLSVL.

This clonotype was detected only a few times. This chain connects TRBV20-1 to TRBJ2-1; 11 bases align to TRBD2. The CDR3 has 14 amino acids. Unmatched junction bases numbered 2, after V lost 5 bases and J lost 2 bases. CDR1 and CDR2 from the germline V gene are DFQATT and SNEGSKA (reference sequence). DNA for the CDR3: TGCAGTGCTCGACTAGCGGGACCCTACAATGAGCAGTTCTTC. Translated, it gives CSARLAGPYNEQFF.

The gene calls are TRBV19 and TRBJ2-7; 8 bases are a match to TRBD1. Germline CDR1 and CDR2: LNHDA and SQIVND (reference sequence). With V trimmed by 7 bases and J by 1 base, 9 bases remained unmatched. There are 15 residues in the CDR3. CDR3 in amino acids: CASTPGQGGSYEQYF. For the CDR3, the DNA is TGTGCCAGTACCCCCGGACAGGGAGGATCCTACGAGCAGTACTTC.

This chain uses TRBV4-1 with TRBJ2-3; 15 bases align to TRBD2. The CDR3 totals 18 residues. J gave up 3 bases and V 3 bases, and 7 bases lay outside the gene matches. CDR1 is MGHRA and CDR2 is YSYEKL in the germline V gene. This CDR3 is CASSQDPGTSGRTDTQYF. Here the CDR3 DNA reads TGCGCCAGCAGCCAGGACCCCGGGACTAGCGGGAGGACAGATACGCAGTATTTT.

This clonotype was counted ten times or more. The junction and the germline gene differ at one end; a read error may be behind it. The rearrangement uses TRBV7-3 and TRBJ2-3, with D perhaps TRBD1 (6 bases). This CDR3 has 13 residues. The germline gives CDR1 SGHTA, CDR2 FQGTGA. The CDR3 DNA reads TGTGCCAGCAGCCTAACAGGGACAGATACGCAGTATTTT. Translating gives CASSLTGTDTQYF.

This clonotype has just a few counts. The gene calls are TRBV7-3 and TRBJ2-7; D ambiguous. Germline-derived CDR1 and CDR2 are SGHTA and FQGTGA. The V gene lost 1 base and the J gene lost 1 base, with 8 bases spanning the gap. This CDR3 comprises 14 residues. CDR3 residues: CASSLNAQSYEQYF. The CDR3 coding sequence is TGTGCCAGCAGCTTAAACGCCCAGTCCTACGAGCAGTACTTC.

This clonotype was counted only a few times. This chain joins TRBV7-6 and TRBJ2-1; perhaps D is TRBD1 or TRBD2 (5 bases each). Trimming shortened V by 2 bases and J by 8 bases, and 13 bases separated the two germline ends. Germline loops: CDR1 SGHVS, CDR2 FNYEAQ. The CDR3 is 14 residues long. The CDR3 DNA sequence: TGTGCCAGCAGCTTATTTTTGGGGACCGATGAGCAGTTCTTC. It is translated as CASSLFLGTDEQFF.

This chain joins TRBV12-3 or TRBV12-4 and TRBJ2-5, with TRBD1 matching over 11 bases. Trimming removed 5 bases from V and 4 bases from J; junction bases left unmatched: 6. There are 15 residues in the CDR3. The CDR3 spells CASSPGQGAGETQYF. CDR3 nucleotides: TGTGCCAGCAGTCCTGGACAGGGGGCGGGAGAGACCCAGTACTTC.

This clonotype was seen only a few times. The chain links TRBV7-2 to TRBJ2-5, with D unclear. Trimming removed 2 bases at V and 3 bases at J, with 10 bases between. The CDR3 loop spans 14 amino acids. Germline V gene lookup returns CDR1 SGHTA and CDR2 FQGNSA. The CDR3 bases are TGTGCCAGCAGCTTAAACGGGCGTGAAGAGACCCAGTACTTC. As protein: CASSLNGREETQYF. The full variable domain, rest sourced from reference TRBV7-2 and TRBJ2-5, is GAGVSQSPSNKVTEKGKDVELRCDPISGHTALYWYRQSLGQGLEFLIYFQGNSAPDKSGLPSDRFSAERTGGSVSTLTIQRTQQEDSAVYLCASSLNGREETQYFGPGTRLLVL.